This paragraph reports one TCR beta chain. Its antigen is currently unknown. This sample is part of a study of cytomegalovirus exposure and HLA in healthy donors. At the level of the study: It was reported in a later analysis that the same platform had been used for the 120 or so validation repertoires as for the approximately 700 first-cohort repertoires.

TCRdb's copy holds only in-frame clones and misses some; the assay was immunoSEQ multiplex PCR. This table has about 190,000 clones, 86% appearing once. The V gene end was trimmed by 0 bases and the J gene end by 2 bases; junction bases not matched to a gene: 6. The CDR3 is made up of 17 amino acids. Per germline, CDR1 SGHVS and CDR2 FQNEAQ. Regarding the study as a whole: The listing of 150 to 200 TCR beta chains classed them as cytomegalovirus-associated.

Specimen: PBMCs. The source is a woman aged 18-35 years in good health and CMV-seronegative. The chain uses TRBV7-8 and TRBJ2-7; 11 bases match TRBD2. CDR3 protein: CASSLALLAGVPYEQYF. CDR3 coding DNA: TGTGCCAGCAGCTTAGCGCTACTAGCGGGAGTCCCCTACGAGCAGTACTTC.